This TCR beta chain originates from a study of beta chain features in type 1 diabetes. Points from the study as a whole: For Type 1 diabetes patients, all four CD4+ subsets carried TCRB CDR3s that were moderately but significantly shorter. High TCR expression in some cells could lead to their over-representation in cDNA sequencing.

This clone was observed many times. Its target is unknown. The authors reverse transcribed all of the isolated RNA, so sequencing captured expressed TCRB transcripts. The data were produced by immunoSEQ multiplex PCR, yet TCRdb's version contains in-frame clones alone and is incomplete. The table records 200,000 to 300,000 clones, roughly 13% of them present only once. Isolation of CD4+ naive, central memory, regulatory and stem cell-like memory cells was achieved by sorting via CD45RO/CCR7/CD25/CD127/CD95/CD27. Purity exceeded 95% in all sorted populations. Sample: naive CD4+ T cells from blood. The TCR comes from a middle-aged woman in good health.

The CDR3 coding sequence is TGTGCCAGCAGCTCCAGTATGGGACAGCCCTACGAGCAGTACTTC. This translates into CASSSSMGQPYEQYF. The chain combines TRBV7-9 with TRBJ2-7, with TRBD1 matching 7 bases. Germline assignment: CDR1 SEHNR and CDR2 FQNEAQ (reference sequence). With V trimmed by 4 bases and J by 2 bases, 8 bases remained unmatched. This CDR3 region has 15 residues.